This T cell receptor beta chain was identified during a study of shared clonotypes between healthy human individuals. Profiling relied on immunoSEQ multiplex PCR, and the TCRdb table lists in-frame clones only, not all of them. The data hold about 960,000 clones, with about three quarters observed a single time. Trimming left V 0 bases short and J 4 bases short, with 9 bases between. The CDR3 length is 14 residues. CDR1 and CDR2 from the germline V gene are MNHNS and SASEGT. This clonotype was obtained from a man between 18 and 29 years old in good health. Source material: memory CD4+ T cells sorted from blood. Subset denoted: CD45RA-negative fraction. The chain combines TRBV6-1 with TRBJ1-2, with a possible D match to TRBD1 (5 bases). The CDR3 DNA reads as TGTGCCAGCAGTGAAGCTGGGGGATCCTATGGCTACACCTTC. This translates into CASSEAGGSYGYTF.